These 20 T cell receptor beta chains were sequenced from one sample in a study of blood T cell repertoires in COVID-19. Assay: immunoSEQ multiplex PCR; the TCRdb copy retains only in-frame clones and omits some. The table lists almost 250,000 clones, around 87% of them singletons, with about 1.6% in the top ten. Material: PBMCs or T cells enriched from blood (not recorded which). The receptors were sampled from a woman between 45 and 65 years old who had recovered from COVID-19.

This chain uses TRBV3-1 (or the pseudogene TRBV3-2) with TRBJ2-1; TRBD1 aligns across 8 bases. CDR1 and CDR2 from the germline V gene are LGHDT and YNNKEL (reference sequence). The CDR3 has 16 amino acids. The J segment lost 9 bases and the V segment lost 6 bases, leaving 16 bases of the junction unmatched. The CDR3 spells CASSPRTGQVVIEQFF. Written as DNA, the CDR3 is TGTGCCAGCAGTCCTAGGACAGGGCAGGTGGTGATTGAGCAGTTCTTC.

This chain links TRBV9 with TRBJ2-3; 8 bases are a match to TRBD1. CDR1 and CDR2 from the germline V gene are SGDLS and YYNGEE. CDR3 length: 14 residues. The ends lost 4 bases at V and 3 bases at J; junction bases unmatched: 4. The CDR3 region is CASSPGQGTDTQYF. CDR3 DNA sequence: TGTGCCAGCAGCCCAGGACAGGGTACAGATACGCAGTATTTT. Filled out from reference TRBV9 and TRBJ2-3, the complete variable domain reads DSGVTQTPKHLITATGQRVTLRCSPRSGDLSVYWYQQSLDQGLQFLIQYYNGEERAKGNILERFSAQQFPDLHSELNLSSLELGDSALYFCASSPGQGTDTQYFGPGTRLTVL.

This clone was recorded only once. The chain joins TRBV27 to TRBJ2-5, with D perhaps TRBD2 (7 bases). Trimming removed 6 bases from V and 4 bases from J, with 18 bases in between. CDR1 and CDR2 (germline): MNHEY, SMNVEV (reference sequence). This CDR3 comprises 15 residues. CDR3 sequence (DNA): TGTGCCAGCAGGGAAACAGGGTGGGGGGGAGAGACCCAGTACTTC. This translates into CASRETGWGGETQYF.

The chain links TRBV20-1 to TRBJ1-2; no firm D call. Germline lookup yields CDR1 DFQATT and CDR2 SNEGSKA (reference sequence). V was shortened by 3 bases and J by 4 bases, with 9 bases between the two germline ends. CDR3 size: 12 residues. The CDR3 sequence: CSASVSSYGYTF. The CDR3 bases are TGCAGTGCTAGTGTTTCATCCTATGGCTACACCTTC.

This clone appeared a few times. The CDR3 DNA sequence: TGTGCCTGGACTCGTTCTCGGGAGGGCAATCAGCCCCAGCATTTT. It translates to CAWTRSREGNQPQHF. The rearrangement links TRBV30 to TRBJ1-5; D unresolved. The CDR3 has 15 amino acids. Germline V gene sequence: CDR1 GTSNPN, CDR2 SVGIG (reference sequence). Trimming cost V 4 bases and J 2 bases, with 15 bases left between them.

This CDR3 is CASSLRWREPGELFF. CDR3 DNA sequence: TGTGCCAGCAGTTTACGTTGGCGGGAGCCCGGGGAGCTGTTTTTT. This chain joins TRBV28 and TRBJ2-2; 7 bases match TRBD2. This CDR3 has 15 amino acids. V lost 2 bases and J lost 6; bases outside the gene matches: 6. Per germline, CDR1 MDHEN and CDR2 SYDVKM.

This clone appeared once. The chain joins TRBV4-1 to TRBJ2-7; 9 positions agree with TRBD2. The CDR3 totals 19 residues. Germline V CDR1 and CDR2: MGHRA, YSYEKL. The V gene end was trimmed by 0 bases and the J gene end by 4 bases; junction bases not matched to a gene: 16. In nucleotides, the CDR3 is TGCGCCAGCAGCCAAGACGCGGGGGTCGGGACTAGCTTCTATTACGAGCAGTACTTC. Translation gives CASSQDAGVGTSFYYEQYF.

The CDR3 reads CASSLLNGYNQPQHF. DNA of the CDR3: TGTGCCAGCAGTTTATTGAACGGGTACAATCAGCCCCAGCATTTT. The chain joins TRBV28 to TRBJ1-5; D is unresolved. Trimming left V 1 base short and J 3 bases short, with 10 bases between. Germline V gene data show CDR1 as MDHEN and CDR2 as SYDVKM. This CDR3 has 15 amino acids.

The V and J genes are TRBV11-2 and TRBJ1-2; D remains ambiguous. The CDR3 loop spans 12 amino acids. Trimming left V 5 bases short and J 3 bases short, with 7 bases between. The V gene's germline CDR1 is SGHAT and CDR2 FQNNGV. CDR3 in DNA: TGTGCCAGCAGCCCTTCTGACTATGGCTACACCTTC. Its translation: CASSPSDYGYTF. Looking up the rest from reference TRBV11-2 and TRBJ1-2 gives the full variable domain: EAGVAQSPRYKIIEKRQSVAFWCNPISGHATLYWYQQILGQGPKLLIQFQNNGVVDDSQLPKDRFSAERLKGVDSTLKIQPAKLEDSAVYLCASSPSDYGYTFGSGTRLTVV.

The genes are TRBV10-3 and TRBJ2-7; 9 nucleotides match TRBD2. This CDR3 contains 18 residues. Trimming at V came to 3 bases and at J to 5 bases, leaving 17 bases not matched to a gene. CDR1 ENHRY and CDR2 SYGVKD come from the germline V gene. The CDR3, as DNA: TGTGCCATCAGTGACCCGACTTGGCGGGAGGGCCTTGGGGACGAGCAGTACTTC. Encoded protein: CAISDPTWREGLGDEQYF.

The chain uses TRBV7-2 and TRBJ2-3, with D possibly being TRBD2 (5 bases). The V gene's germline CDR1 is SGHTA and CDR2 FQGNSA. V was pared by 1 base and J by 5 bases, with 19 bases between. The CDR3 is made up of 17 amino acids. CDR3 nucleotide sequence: TGTGCCAGCAGCTTAGGCGTCGGACTCCTGAATGGAGATACGCAGTATTTT. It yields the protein CASSLGVGLLNGDTQYF.

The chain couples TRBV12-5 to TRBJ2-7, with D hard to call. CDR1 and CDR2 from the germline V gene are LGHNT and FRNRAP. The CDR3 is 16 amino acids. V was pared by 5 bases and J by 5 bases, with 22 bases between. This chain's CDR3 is CASGPGPGLPSNEQYF. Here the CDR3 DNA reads TGTGCTAGTGGTCCCGGCCCGGGTTTACCGTCCAACGAGCAGTACTTC.

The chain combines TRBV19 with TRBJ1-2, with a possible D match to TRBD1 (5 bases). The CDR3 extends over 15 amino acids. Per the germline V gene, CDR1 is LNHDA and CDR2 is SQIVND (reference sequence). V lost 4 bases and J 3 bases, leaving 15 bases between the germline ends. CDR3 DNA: TGTGCCAGTAGTAGACCGCGGGACGGCCACTATGGCTACACCTTC. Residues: CASSRPRDGHYGYTF.

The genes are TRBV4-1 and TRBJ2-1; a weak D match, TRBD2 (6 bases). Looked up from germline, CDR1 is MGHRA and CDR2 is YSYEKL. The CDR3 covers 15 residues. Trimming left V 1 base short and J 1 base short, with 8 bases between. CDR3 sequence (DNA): TGCGCCAGCAGCCAAGTTGGAGGGTCCTACAATGAGCAGTTCTTC. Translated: CASSQVGGSYNEQFF.

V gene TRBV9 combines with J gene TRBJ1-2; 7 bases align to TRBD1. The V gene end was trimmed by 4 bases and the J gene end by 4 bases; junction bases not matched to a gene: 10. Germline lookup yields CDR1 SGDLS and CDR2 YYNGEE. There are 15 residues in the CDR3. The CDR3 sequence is CASSPTSGTVYGYTF. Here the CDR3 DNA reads TGTGCCAGCAGCCCGACCTCCGGGACAGTCTATGGCTACACCTTC.

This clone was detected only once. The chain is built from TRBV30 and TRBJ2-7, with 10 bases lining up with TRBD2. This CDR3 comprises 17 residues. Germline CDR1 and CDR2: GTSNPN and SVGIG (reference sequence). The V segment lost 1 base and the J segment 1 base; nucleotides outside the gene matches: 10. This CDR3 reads CAWSDKTSGQPSYEQYF. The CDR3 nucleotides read TGTGCCTGGAGTGACAAGACTAGCGGGCAACCTTCCTACGAGCAGTACTTC.

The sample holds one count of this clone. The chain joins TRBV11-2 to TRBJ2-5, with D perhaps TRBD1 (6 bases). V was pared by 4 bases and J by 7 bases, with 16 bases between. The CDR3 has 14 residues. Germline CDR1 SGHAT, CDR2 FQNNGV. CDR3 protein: CASSYLQGARTQYF. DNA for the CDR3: TGTGCCAGCAGCTATCTACAGGGAGCGCGGACCCAGTACTTC.

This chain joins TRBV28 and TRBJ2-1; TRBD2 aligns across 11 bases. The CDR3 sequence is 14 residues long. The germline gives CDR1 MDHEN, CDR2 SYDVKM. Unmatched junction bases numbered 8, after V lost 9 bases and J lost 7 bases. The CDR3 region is CASLTSGVGNEQFF. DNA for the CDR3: TGTGCCAGTTTGACTAGCGGGGTGGGTAATGAGCAGTTCTTC.

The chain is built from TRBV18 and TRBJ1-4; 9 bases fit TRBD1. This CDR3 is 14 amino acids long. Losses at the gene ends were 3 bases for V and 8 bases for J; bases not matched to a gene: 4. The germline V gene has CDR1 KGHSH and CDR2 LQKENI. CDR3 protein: CASSPRQGEEKLFF. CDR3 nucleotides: TGTGCCAGCTCACCCCGACAGGGGGAGGAAAAACTGTTTTTT.

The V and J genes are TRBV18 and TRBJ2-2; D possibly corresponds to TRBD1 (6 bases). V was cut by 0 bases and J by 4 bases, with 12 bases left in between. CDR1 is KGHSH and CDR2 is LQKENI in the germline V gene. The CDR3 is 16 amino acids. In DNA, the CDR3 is TGTGCCAGCTCACCACCGACGCAGGGGAGCACCGGGGAGCTGTTTTTT. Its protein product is CASSPPTQGSTGELFF.